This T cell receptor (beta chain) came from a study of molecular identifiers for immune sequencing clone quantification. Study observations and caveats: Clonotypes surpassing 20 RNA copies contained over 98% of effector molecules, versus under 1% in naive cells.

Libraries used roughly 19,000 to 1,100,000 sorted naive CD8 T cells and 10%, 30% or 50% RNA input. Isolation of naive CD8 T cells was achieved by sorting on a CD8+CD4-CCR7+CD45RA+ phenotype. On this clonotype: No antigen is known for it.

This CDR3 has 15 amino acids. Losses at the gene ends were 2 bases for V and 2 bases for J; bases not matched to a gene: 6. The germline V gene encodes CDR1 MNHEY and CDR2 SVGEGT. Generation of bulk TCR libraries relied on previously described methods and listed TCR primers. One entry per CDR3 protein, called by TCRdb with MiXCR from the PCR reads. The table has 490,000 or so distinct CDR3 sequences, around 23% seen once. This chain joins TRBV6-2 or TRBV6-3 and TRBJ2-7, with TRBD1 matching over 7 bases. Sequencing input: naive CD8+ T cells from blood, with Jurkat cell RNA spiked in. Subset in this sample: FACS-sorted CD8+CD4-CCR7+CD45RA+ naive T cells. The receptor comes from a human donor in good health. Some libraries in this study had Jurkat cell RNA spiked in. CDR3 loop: CASSYTTGLTYEQYF. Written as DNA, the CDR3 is TGTGCCAGCAGTTACACGACAGGGCTCACCTACGAGCAGTACTTC.